The 4 T cell receptor beta chains listed next were all sequenced from one sample in a study of PD-1 blockade in classical Hodgkin lymphoma. Method: immunoSEQ multiplex PCR; TCRdb's copy keeps in-frame clones and lacks some. The sample has 40,000 to 45,000 clones, over 70% seen once. Each of the patients experienced relapse following autologous stem cell transplantation, and their brentuximab vedotin exposure differed. The sequenced sample was peripheral blood mononuclear cells (PBMCs), obtained at baseline. These receptors all stem from a human donor with classical Hodgkin lymphoma.

The chain combines TRBV6-1 with TRBJ2-3; TRBD1 might be the D (6 bases). V was trimmed by 2 bases and J by 0 bases, leaving 6 bases between them. The CDR3 sequence is 14 residues long. Germline CDR1 and CDR2: MNHNS and SASEGT. The CDR3: CASSEQGSTDTQYF. The CDR3 DNA sequence: TGTGCCAGCAGTGAACAGGGGAGCACAGATACGCAGTATTTT.

The genes are TRBV6-5 and TRBJ2-7; D gene ambiguous. Trimming cost V 2 bases and J 2 bases, with 13 bases left between them. CDR3 size: 15 residues. Per germline, CDR1 MNHEY and CDR2 SVGAGI. In DNA, the CDR3 is TGTGCCAGCAGTTACGCGGCGGACCCCACCTACGAGCAGTACTTC. It encodes CASSYAADPTYEQYF.

J is TRBJ1-5 and V is TRBV6-5; D may be TRBD1 (6 bases). Deletions cut 1 base from V and 8 bases from J, with 12 bases between. CDR3 length: 14 amino acids. The germline gives CDR1 MNHEY, CDR2 SVGAGI. The CDR3 here is CASSYLGAGEPQHF. The CDR3 nucleotides read TGTGCCAGCAGTTACTTGGGGGCGGGAGAGCCCCAGCATTTT.

The chain uses TRBV7-9 and TRBJ1-4; 9 nucleotides match TRBD1. This CDR3 comprises 17 residues. From germline, CDR1 is SEHNR and CDR2 FQNEAQ (reference sequence). Trimming took 5 bases from V and 5 from J; bases not matched to a gene: 12. CDR3 residues: CASSPSGTGFENEKLFF. CDR3 DNA sequence: TGTGCCAGCAGCCCCTCCGGGACAGGGTTCGAGAATGAAAAACTGTTTTTT.